This T cell receptor beta chain was found in a study of blood T cell repertoires in COVID-19. This clone appeared a single time. V lost 2 bases, J lost 5 bases, and 7 bases lay in between. There are 12 residues in the CDR3. The germline CDR1 and CDR2 sequences are MNHNS and SASEGT. Assay: immunoSEQ multiplex PCR; the TCRdb copy retains only in-frame clones and omits some. The data contain 150,000 or so clones, 85% to 90% of them singletons. It was during active infection that Seattle patients were enrolled and then longitudinally followed. This sequence was found in a man in his sixties with COVID-19, enrolled during active disease. V usage is TRBV6-1 and J usage is TRBJ2-7; D call uncertain. The specimen was peripheral blood. CDR3 sequence reads: CASSEPLHEQYF. The CDR3 region has the DNA TGTGCCAGCAGTGAACCCCTCCACGAGCAGTACTTC.